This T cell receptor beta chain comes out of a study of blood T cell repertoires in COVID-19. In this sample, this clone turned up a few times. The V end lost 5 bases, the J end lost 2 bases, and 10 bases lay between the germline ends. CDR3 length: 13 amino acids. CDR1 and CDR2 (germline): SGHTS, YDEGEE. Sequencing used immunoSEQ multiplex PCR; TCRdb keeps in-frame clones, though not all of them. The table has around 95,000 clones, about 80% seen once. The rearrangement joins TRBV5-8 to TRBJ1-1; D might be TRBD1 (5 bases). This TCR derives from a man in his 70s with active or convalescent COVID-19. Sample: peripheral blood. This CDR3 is CASRRTINTEAFF. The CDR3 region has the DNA TGTGCCAGCAGGCGGACAATTAACACTGAAGCTTTCTTT.